The subject of this entry is one T cell receptor beta chain. Original processing methods: Cell counts per sample came from amplifying reference gene primers. Only in-frame clones appear in the TCRdb table, and some are missing; sequencing was by immunoSEQ multiplex PCR. V and J calls and clone size follow that table, whereas D and trimming were derived from the DNA. The table includes 120,000 or so clones, roughly four fifths detected once. The sample comes from a study of blood T cell repertoires in COVID-19. Trimming removed 5 bases at V and 8 bases at J, with 15 bases between. This CDR3 spans 14 amino acids. CDR1 and CDR2 (germline): SEHNR, FQNEAQ (reference sequence).

This chain uses TRBV7-9 with TRBJ1-4; tentative D call: TRBD1 (6 bases). The TCR sequence derives from a man aged 55 to 70 with acute or convalescent COVID-19. The specimen sequenced was peripheral blood. Here the CDR3 DNA reads TGTGCCAGCAGCCCCGGACAGTCAAACGAAAAACTGTTTTTT. Its translation: CASSPGQSNEKLFF.